This T cell receptor (beta chain) is drawn from a study of breast tumors, draining lymph nodes, adjacent tissues (dated by TCRdb to the mid-2010s). About the full investigation: TCR beta repertoires were compared across tumor, adjacent nontumor tissue and axillary lymph nodes obtained from breast cancer patients. In human breast cancer, the study set out to assess how tumor, surrounding tissue and draining lymph node repertoires relate to one another and whether T cells might be exchanged between them.

The germline V gene (reference sequence) sets CDR1 to LNHDA and CDR2 to SQIVND. The CDR3 holds 14 amino acids from the cysteine to the phenylalanine. The DNA shown is the 42-base CDR3, in frame from base 1. The research as a whole found: The data were judged consistent with most tumor T cells deriving from the lymph node and then expanding within tumor tissue. Tumor and nontumor tissue repertoires were significantly more similar in luminal-like than in basal-like breast cancer. Tumors showed preferential V and J gene usage, and their T-cell repertoire diversity fell below that of lymph nodes yet above that of nontumor tissue. Rather than being directly demonstrated, the conclusion that tumor T cells originate in lymph nodes was presented as consistent with a hypothesis.

Sequencing took place on an Illumina HiSeq 2000. TCR beta chain libraries were generated by multiplex PCR amplification. High-throughput sequencing was used to analyze the amplified TCR beta chain products. TCRdb cleaned the public reads at Q25 with fastp, built clones with MiXCR and kept in-frame beta chains. Entries that share a CDR3 protein sequence are merged under the most common genes and DNA. The sample table shows tens of thousands of distinct CDR3 sequences, and approximately 28% are seen once. Of the sample, 8.1% is held by the ten largest clones. Comment on this clonotype: The antigen it binds to is not known. One end of the junction does not line up with germline, which may come from a read error.

Lymph node samples were obtained from the axillary draining lymph nodes of breast cancer patients. The clonotype comes from a female donor with breast cancer. Some clones in this sample may be carry-over from other donors' samples. The source material was axillary lymph node tissue. The chain couples TRBV19 to TRBJ2-1, and 15 junctional nucleotides match TRBD2. The CDR3 region reads CASSIGLAGGPKLF. Read as DNA, the sequence is TGTGCCAGTAGTATTGGACTAGCGGGAGGGCCCAAGCTCTTC.